The clone carrying this T cell receptor beta chain showed up many times. What it binds is unknown. This sample stems from a study of human CD8 memory T cell subsets. Negative magnetic separation enriched total CD8+ T cells. Making the TCR beta libraries relied on UMI-labeled 5' RACE. TCRdb analysed the 5' RACE reads with MiXCR anew, one entry per CDR3 protein. The sample holds roughly 8,000 distinct CDR3 sequences, under 4% seen once. Findings and limits, study-wide: The study sequenced T cell receptor beta chains alone.

This sequence originates from a human donor in good health. The sequenced material came from CD8+ T cells from PBMCs.

The DNA of the CDR3 is TGCGCCAGCAGCTTGCTACCTGAAGATACGCAGTATTTT. This encodes CASSLLPEDTQYF. The V gene is TRBV5-1, the J gene TRBJ2-3, with unresolved D. Germline assignment: CDR1 SGHRS and CDR2 YFSETQ. The germline V and J ends were trimmed by 1 base and 5 bases, with 8 bases remaining between them. The CDR3 covers 13 residues.